This T cell receptor (beta chain) was documented in a study of regulatory T cells in long-lasting Graves disease. Building of the TCR beta libraries involved iRepertoire HTBI primers and Arm-PCR of CDR3 regions. TCRdb fed the multiplex PCR reads into MiXCR, producing one record per CDR3 protein. Seen here are around 400,000 distinct CDR3 sequences, 12% observed once, and the top ten hold 15% to 20%. Indicated time point: newly diagnosed GD, antithyroid drugs for less than 3 months. PBMCs were the source of the RNA used for TCR sequencing. With respect to this clonotype: Its antigen is unknown. A single base separates this from a much larger clone, so it may be a read error.

Notes on the study in general: Few sampled subjects may have lowered accuracy.

These data were also filed under a second study, of T cells in Graves' hyperthyroidism and ophthalmopathy.

Source: peripheral blood mononuclear cells (PBMCs), taken at new diagnosis, from a patient treated with antithyroid drugs. This receptor was identified in a young woman with Graves disease.

CDR3: CASSLESGAPTGELFF. CDR3 coding DNA: TGTGCCAGCAGTTTAGAATCGGGGGCGCCCACCGGGGAGCTGTTTTTT. This sequence joins TRBV27 and TRBJ2-2; D tentatively fits TRBD1 or TRBD2 (6 bases each). The CDR3 is 16 residues long. Between the trimmed V and J ends, which lost 2 bases and 4 bases, there was a span of 14 bases. Germline V gene sequence: CDR1 MNHEY, CDR2 SMNVEV (reference sequence).